Below, 2 T cell receptor beta chains from the same sample are listed, as sequenced in a study of blood T cell repertoires in COVID-19. Profiling relied on immunoSEQ multiplex PCR, and the TCRdb table lists in-frame clones only, not all of them. The sample contains fewer than 400,000 clones, approximately 86% of which appear only once. The source material was PBMCs or T cells enriched from blood (not recorded which). These receptors originate from a woman aged 18-29 years who had recovered from COVID-19.

The CDR3 DNA is TGTGCCAGCTCAACACTGAACACTGAAGCTTTCTTT. Translating it yields CASSTLNTEAFF. The rearrangement joins TRBV6-5 to TRBJ1-1; D is unresolved. Trimming stripped 8 bases from V and 0 bases from J, with 7 bases between. CDR1 is MNHEY, CDR2 SVGAGI, per germline. CDR3 length: 12 amino acids.

The gene calls are TRBV7-2 and TRBJ1-1; 8 positions agree with TRBD1. V dropped 5 bases and J dropped 10; count of bases not matched to a gene: 12. CDR3 size: 14 residues. Looked up from germline, CDR1 is SGHTA and CDR2 is FQGNSA. The CDR3 coding sequence is TGTGCCAGCAGCGCAGCCGGGACAGGTTTCTTAGCTTTCTTT. Translated, it gives CASSAAGTGFLAFF.